The rows below give T cell receptor beta chains drawn from one sample of a study of human T cells and chemical hapten exposure. Each CDR3 protein is one row after TCRdb ran MiXCR on the RACE reads. Here the sample spans about 54,000 distinct CDR3 sequences, about 10% being singletons. The sample was whole blood, taken in connection with sensitization to the hapten diphenylcyclopropenone (DPC). The receptors originated from a woman in her forties or fifties with alopecia areata. Some clones in this sample may be carry-over from other donors' samples. CDR3s include the opening cysteine and the closing phenylalanine or tryptophan. D genes are given only for firm matches. Clone size appears in some rows only: once, few, many, or a class for an expanded clone.

d_call clone_size j_call v_call cdr3_aa cdr3_nt
- few TRBJ2-7 TRBV6-1 CASPATHDEQYF TGTGCCAGCCCGGCCACGCACGACGAGCAGTACTTC
- - TRBJ2-5 TRBV11-2 CASSRAGATQYF TGTGCCAGCAGCCGCGCTGGTGCGACCCAGTACTTC
- - TRBJ1-1 TRBV7-8 CASSLERDTEAFF TGTGCCAGCAGCTTAGAAAGGGACACTGAAGCTTTCTTT
- - TRBJ2-3 TRBV4-1 CASSQGVSRDTQYF TGCGCCAGCAGCCAGGGGGTAAGCCGGGATACGCAGTATTTT
TRBD2 many TRBJ2-5 TRBV12-3/TRBV12-4 CASSFGAGGGETQYF TGTGCCAGCAGTTTTGGGGCGGGAGGAGGAGAGACCCAGTACTTC
- - TRBJ2-7 TRBV29-1 CSVTGAREQYF TGCAGCGTTACGGGGGCGCGGGAGCAGTACTTC
TRBD1 many TRBJ1-5 TRBV20-1 CSAVNRGNQPQHF TGCAGTGCTGTCAACAGGGGTAATCAGCCCCAGCATTTT
TRBD1 many TRBJ1-5 TRBV7-9 CASSTGQGQEPQHF TGTGCCAGCAGCACCGGACAGGGCCAAGAGCCCCAGCATTTT
- - TRBJ2-1 TRBV2 CASSRSTPEQFF TGTGCCAGCAGTAGATCGACACCTGAGCAGTTCTTC
TRBD1 - TRBJ2-3 TRBV28 CASSLWTGGTDTQYF TGTGCCAGCAGTTTGTGGACAGGGGGCACAGATACGCAGTATTTT
- - TRBJ2-2 TRBV9 CASSPRDWNTGELFF TGTGCCAGCAGCCCGAGAGACTGGAACACCGGGGAGCTGTTTTTT
- few TRBJ1-6 TRBV20-1 CSATRQVLSYNSPLHF TGCAGTGCTACCAGACAGGTCCTCTCCTATAATTCACCCCTCCACTTT
- - TRBJ2-7 TRBV7-9 CASSLATTAGEQYF TGTGCCAGCAGCTTAGCCACTACAGCGGGCGAGCAGTACTTC
- many TRBJ1-2 TRBV7-2 CASSLDFGDGGYTF TGTGCCAGCAGCTTAGATTTTGGGGACGGTGGCTACACCTTC
- many TRBJ2-3 TRBV12-3/TRBV12-4 CASSPPLAHSTDTQYF TGTGCCAGCAGCCCGCCCCTGGCACATAGCACAGATACGCAGTATTTT
- many TRBJ2-5 TRBV18 CASSPMWGRKTQYF TGTGCCAGCTCACCAATGTGGGGTCGAAAGACCCAGTACTTC
- many TRBJ2-1 TRBV7-8 CASSFLQGIGEQFF TGTGCCAGCAGCTTTCTTCAGGGTATTGGTGAGCAGTTCTTC
- few TRBJ1-1 TRBV7-9 CASSSGPEAFF TGTGCCAGCAGCTCAGGCCCTGAAGCTTTCTTT
- - TRBJ2-3 TRBV5-1 CASSSISGAEDTQYF TGCGCCAGCAGCTCCATCTCCGGGGCCGAGGATACGCAGTATTTT
TRBD2 few TRBJ2-3 TRBV2 CASIGGGTDTQYF TGTGCCAGCATAGGCGGGGGGACGGATACGCAGTATTTT
- many TRBJ1-1 TRBV6-7 CASSYSNWLVLNTEAFF TGTGCCAGCAGTTACTCGAACTGGTTGGTCTTGAACACTGAAGCTTTCTTT
TRBD1 few TRBJ2-3 TRBV28 CALGQGLSTDTQYF TGTGCCCTCGGACAGGGGTTGAGCACAGATACGCAGTATTTT
- - TRBJ2-7 TRBV10-2 CASSELGYYEQYF TGCGCCAGCAGCGAACTCGGTTATTACGAGCAGTACTTC
TRBD1 - TRBJ2-2 TRBV28 CASSPIQGLNTGELFF TGTGCCAGCAGCCCGATACAGGGGTTGAACACCGGGGAGCTGTTTTTT
- - TRBJ2-7 TRBV18 CASSLADLYEQYF TGTGCCAGCTCACTAGCGGATCTCTACGAGCAGTACTTC
- - TRBJ1-1 TRBV10-2 CASRGGGPTTFF TGCGCCAGTCGGGGGGGAGGGCCGACAACTTTCTTT
- - TRBJ2-3 TRBV7-6 CASSLAQGASTDTQYF TGTGCCAGCAGCTTAGCGCAGGGAGCAAGCACAGATACGCAGTATTTT
- many TRBJ1-1 TRBV12-5 CASGLVLGRDTEAFF TGTGCTAGTGGTTTGGTATTGGGAAGAGACACTGAAGCTTTCTTT
- - TRBJ2-7 TRBV28 CASSHLVRVYEQYF TGTGCCAGCAGTCACCTCGTCCGGGTCTACGAGCAGTACTTC
- few TRBJ1-2 TRBV25-1 CASSESGRYGYTF TGTGCCAGCAGTGAATCCGGAAGATATGGCTACACCTTC
- few TRBJ2-5 TRBV5-1 CASSLSLQETQYF TGCGCCAGCAGCTTGAGTCTCCAAGAGACCCAGTACTTC
- many TRBJ1-1 TRBV3-1 CASSQGGRPNTEAFF TGTGCCAGCAGCCAAGGGGGACGGCCGAACACTGAAGCTTTCTTT
- many TRBJ2-7 TRBV20-1 CSAHRGSWNEQYF TGCAGTGCCCATCGGGGCTCCTGGAACGAGCAGTACTTC
TRBD2 many TRBJ2-7 TRBV20-1 CSARFGGGSSYEQYF TGCAGTGCTAGATTTGGCGGGGGGAGCTCCTACGAGCAGTACTTC
- few TRBJ2-5 TRBV11-2 CASSFTGAKETQYF TGTGCCAGCAGCTTCACTGGCGCAAAAGAGACCCAGTACTTC
- many TRBJ2-1 TRBV28 CASSLPSFNEQFF TGTGCCAGCAGCCTACCGAGTTTTAATGAGCAGTTCTTC
TRBD1 - TRBJ1-2 TRBV10-2 CASSNTGGPGYGYTF TGCGCCAGCAGCAACACAGGGGGGCCGGGCTATGGCTACACCTTC
- many TRBJ2-5 TRBV5-1 CASSEQGEARYQETQYF TGCGCCAGCAGCGAGCAGGGGGAGGCCCGCTATCAAGAGACCCAGTACTTC
TRBD1 - TRBJ2-5 TRBV6-4 CASGKQGAKETQYF TGTGCCAGCGGGAAACAGGGGGCGAAAGAGACCCAGTACTTC
TRBD2 few TRBJ2-3 TRBV4-2 CASSQEGGTITDTQYF TGTGCCAGCAGCCAAGAGGGCGGGACTATCACAGATACGCAGTATTTT
TRBD2 many TRBJ2-2 TRBV2 CASHTSGSAVTGELFF TGTGCCAGCCATACTAGCGGGAGCGCGGTCACCGGGGAGCTGTTTTTT
TRBD2 many TRBJ2-1 TRBV28 CASSLLAGTEQFF TGTGCCAGCAGTTTACTAGCGGGGACTGAGCAGTTCTTC
TRBD1 many TRBJ2-1 TRBV19 CASRGQGAYNEQFF TGTGCCAGTAGGGGACAGGGGGCTTACAATGAGCAGTTCTTC
- many TRBJ2-3 TRBV7-2 CASSSPPRIDTQYF TGTGCCAGCAGCTCACCACCGCGCATAGATACGCAGTATTTT
- many TRBJ2-5 TRBV12-3/TRBV12-4 CASSPVEETQYF TGTGCCAGCAGCCCAGTGGAAGAGACCCAGTACTTC
- few TRBJ2-1 TRBV11-3 CASSQSGGPPYDEQFF TGTGCCAGCAGCCAATCCGGGGGGCCCCCCTATGATGAGCAGTTCTTC
- - TRBJ2-5 TRBV7-6 CASTRRAGYQETQYF TGTGCCAGCACCCGACGGGCGGGGTACCAAGAGACCCAGTACTTC
- many TRBJ1-5 TRBV20-1 CSARGPYGGQPQHF TGCAGTGCTCGGGGACCTTATGGGGGTCAGCCCCAGCATTTT
TRBD1 - TRBJ1-6 TRBV28 CASRPGQASSPLHF TGTGCCAGCAGGCCGGGACAGGCGAGTTCACCCCTCCACTTT
TRBD2 - TRBJ2-7 TRBV5-1 CASSTLTSGTYEQYF TGCGCCAGCAGCACCCTGACTAGCGGAACCTACGAGCAGTACTTC
TRBD1 many TRBJ1-4 TRBV7-9 CASSWGQGGIQTEKLFF TGTGCCAGCAGCTGGGGACAGGGAGGAATCCAGACCGAAAAACTGTTTTTT
- many TRBJ1-1 TRBV3-1 CASSRENTEAFF TGTGCCAGCAGCCGGGAGAACACTGAAGCTTTCTTT
TRBD2 - TRBJ2-1 TRBV19 CASSISWLAGAHDEQFF TGTGCCAGTAGTATTAGTTGGCTAGCGGGAGCCCATGATGAGCAGTTCTTC
TRBD2 - TRBJ2-7 TRBV20-1 CSARRVGFGGRFAYEQYF TGCAGTGCTAGAAGGGTAGGATTTGGCGGGAGGTTCGCCTACGAGCAGTACTTC
- many TRBJ2-7 TRBV5-5 CASSLLTETYEQYF TGTGCCAGCAGCTTGTTAACGGAAACCTACGAGCAGTACTTC
- - TRBJ2-3 TRBV20-1 CSARAPGTDTQYF TGCAGTGCTAGAGCCCCGGGCACAGATACGCAGTATTTT
- many TRBJ2-6 TRBV10-3 CAISESPISGANVLTF TGTGCCATCAGTGAGTCCCCGATCTCTGGGGCCAACGTCCTGACTTTC